This T cell receptor beta chain was observed in a study of tissue T cells after allogeneic stem cell transplantation. The V and J ends lost 4 bases and 5 bases, in that order; junction bases with no gene match: 11. This CDR3 is built from 15 residues. Germline V gene lookup returns CDR1 MGHRA and CDR2 YSYEKL. This clone occurred once. The repertoire was sequenced with immunoSEQ multiplex PCR; TCRdb's copy has only in-frame clones and lacks some. The sample has 800 to 1,200 clones; less than 45% are singletons. J is TRBJ2-7 and V is TRBV4-1, with 7 bases lining up with TRBD1. The origin of this receptor is a female patient between 40 and 69 years old with steroid-refractory graft-versus-host disease after an allogeneic stem cell transplant. Some of these T cells may belong to the graft donor. The input for sequencing was stomach tissue, taken at autopsy. This CDR3 reads CASSRDETGLHEQYF. As DNA, the CDR3 is TGCGCCAGCAGCCGGGACGAGACAGGGCTTCACGAGCAGTACTTC.